This T cell receptor (beta chain) is drawn from a study of blood T cell repertoires in COVID-19. Overall study: COVID-19 samples, acute and convalescent, were from the United States, Italy and Spain. Sample material is recorded as cDNA or gDNA derived from T cells, B-cell-depleted T cells, or PBMCs.

The germline V gene encodes CDR1 MNHEY and CDR2 SVGEGT. Trimming cost V 4 bases and J 4 bases, with 14 bases left between them. The CDR3 sequence is 15 residues long. Authors' data handling: The assay estimated nucleated cells by amplifying reference gene primers. Using immunoSEQ multiplex PCR, the repertoire was profiled, and TCRdb retains in-frame clones only, with some absent. V and J calls and clone size are copied from that table; D and trimming were computed from the DNA. The repertoire holds tens of thousands of clones, with around 81% as singletons. The source is a human donor in a cohort sampled during active COVID-19. The rearrangement links TRBV6-2 or TRBV6-3 to TRBJ2-1, with D perhaps matching TRBD2 (6 bases). The sample was peripheral blood. DNA for the CDR3: TGTGCCAGCAGTTTAACTAGCCCCGGATACAATGAGCAGTTCTTC. Amino acid sequence: CASSLTSPGYNEQFF.